Described below is a single T cell receptor beta chain sequence and its context. What this receptor recognizes is not known. Base qualities are missing; no much larger clone stands one base away. As encoded in the germline V gene, CDR1 is LGHNA while CDR2 is YSLEER. Trimming takes 1 base from V and 8 bases from J, and the germline ends sit 9 bases apart. The CDR3 contains 13 residues, cysteine and phenylalanine counted. Only the CDR3 part of the read is kept: 39 bases, read in frame from the first base. The data derive from a study of OX40 agonist ivuxolimab in advanced cancers. Context from the whole study: Ivuxolimab was an agonistic, fully human IgG2 monoclonal antibody directed against OX40 (CD134), a costimulatory receptor. Prior anti-PD-1, anti-PD-L1 or anti-CTLA-4 therapy was permitted, and approximately 40% of dose-escalation patients had received checkpoint inhibitors. Peripheral TCRbeta sequencing was intended to test whether TCR sequence diversity was altered and clonal T-cell expansion was caused by ivuxolimab. Intravenous ivuxolimab was administered to patients every 2 weeks at six dose levels: 0.01, 0.1, 0.3, 1.5, 3 and 10 mg/kg. The monotherapy dose-escalation portion (N ≈ 52 patients) of the phase I ivuxolimab trial is reported in the paper. Among the approximately 50 dose-escalation patients, some 20 had hepatocellular carcinoma, approximately 15 melanoma, 9 renal cell carcinoma and 9 head and neck cancer. Partial responses occurred in three dose-escalation patients: two with cutaneous melanoma and one with hepatocellular carcinoma. In the dose-escalation cohort, 65% to 90% of patients were male, and the mean age was roughly 60 years, with a range of about 20 to 79. General conclusions and limits of the study: The antigen specificity of the peripheral T cells that underwent clonal expansion was not determined. Low levels of normalized T-cell clonal expansion were also seen in some patients who did not respond. On average, CD8+ T cells showed more expanded clones than CD4+ T cells after ivuxolimab. Clonal expansion of both CD4+ and CD8+ blood T cells was observed from baseline to week 6 at doses 0.1 to 3.0 mg/kg. In the 0.1-3.0 mg/kg groups, partial responders were among the patients with the lowest normalized peripheral clonal expansion, particularly in CD8+ T cells.

To sequence the TCRbeta CDR3 region, genomic DNA was isolated from the sorted cells. The immunoSEQ Assay was used to sequence the TCRbeta CDR3 regions. Imported from immuneACCESS, the table was reduced by TCRdb to in-frame sequences with V and J called. These copies leave out some clones; in studies compared against another copy, an unresolved V gene accounts for under half, and the cause of the remainder is not known. This sample holds about 120,000 clones; roughly nine tenths were observed only once. Clones ranked in the top ten supply around 0.57% of the sample. Patients with autoimmune disease history or receiving systemic immunosuppression were excluded from the trial. In every dose cohort, peripheral blood was drawn for TCR sequencing at baseline, cycle 4 day 1, and cycle 7 day 1. Samples were obtained from an open-label, multicenter, first-in-human phase I dose-escalation trial of ivuxolimab. Adults with locally advanced or metastatic head and neck squamous cell, hepatocellular, melanoma or renal cell carcinoma were enrolled in the trial. Before TCR sequencing, CD4+ and CD8+ T cells were separately sorted from peripheral blood.

Material: CD4+ or CD8+ T cells sorted from blood, obtained in a trial of the OX40 agonist ivuxolimab. This TCR came from an adult with an advanced solid tumor such as melanoma, head and neck, liver or kidney cancer. The V and J segments used are TRBV4-3 and TRBJ2-1; the D gene is unclear. The CDR3 sequence is CASSQGGRYEQFF. The nucleotide sequence is given as TGCGCCAGCAGCCAAGGGGGTAGGTATGAGCAGTTCTTC.